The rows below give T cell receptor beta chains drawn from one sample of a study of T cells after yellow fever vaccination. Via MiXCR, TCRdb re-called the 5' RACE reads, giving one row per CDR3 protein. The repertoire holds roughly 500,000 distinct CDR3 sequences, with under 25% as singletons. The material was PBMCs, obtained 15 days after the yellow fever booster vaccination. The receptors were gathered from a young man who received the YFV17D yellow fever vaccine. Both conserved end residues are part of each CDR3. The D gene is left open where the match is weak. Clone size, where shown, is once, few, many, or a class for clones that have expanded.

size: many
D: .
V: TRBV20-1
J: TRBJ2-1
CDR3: CSAKGAGDYNEQFF
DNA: TGCAGTGCTAAGGGGGCGGGGGACTACAATGAGCAGTTCTTC

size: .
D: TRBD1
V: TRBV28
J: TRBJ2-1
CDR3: CASSDIQDRVTYNEQFF
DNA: TGTGCCAGCAGTGATATCCAGGACAGGGTCACCTACAATGAGCAGTTCTTC

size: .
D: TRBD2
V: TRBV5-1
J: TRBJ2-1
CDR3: CASSLSPGRSSGRFNEQFF
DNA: TGCGCCAGCAGCCTCTCGCCTGGCCGATCTAGCGGGAGGTTCAATGAGCAGTTCTTC

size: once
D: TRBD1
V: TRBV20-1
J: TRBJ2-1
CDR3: CCASFARTGTYNEQFF
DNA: TGCTGTGCTAGTTTTGCTAGGACAGGGACCTACAATGAGCAGTTCTTC

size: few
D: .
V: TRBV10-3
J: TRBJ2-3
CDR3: CAISERTDTQYF
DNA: TGTGCCATCAGTGAGCGCACAGATACGCAGTATTTT

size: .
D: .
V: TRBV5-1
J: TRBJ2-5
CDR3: CASSLEDAQYF
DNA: TGCGCCAGCAGCCTAGAAGATGCCCAGTACTTC

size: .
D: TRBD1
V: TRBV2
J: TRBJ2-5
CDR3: CASSTQGAETQYF
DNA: TGTGCCAGCAGTACTCAGGGGGCAGAGACCCAGTACTTC

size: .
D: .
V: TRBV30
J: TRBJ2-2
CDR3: CAWSVEAPGELFF
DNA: TGTGCCTGGAGTGTAGAGGCTCCCGGGGAGCTGTTTTTT

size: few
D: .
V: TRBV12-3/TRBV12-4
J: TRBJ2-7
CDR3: CASSSGAGGNEQYF
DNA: TGTGCCAGCAGCTCGGGGGCAGGAGGTAACGAGCAGTACTTC

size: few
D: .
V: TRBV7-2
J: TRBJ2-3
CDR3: CASSFLNTQYF
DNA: TGTGCCAGCAGCTTTTTGAATACGCAGTATTTT

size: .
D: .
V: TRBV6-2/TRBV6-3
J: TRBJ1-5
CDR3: CASGRRGNQPQHF
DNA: TGTGCCAGCGGACGACGCGGAAATCAGCCCCAGCATTTT

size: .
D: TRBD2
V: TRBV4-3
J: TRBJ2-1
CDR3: CASRKNGLADNEQFF
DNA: TGCGCCAGCAGGAAAAACGGACTAGCGGACAATGAGCAGTTCTTC

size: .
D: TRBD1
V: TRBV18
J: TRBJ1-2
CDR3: CASSPVRDRENYGYTF
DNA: TGTGCCAGCTCCCCAGTCCGGGACAGGGAAAACTATGGCTACACCTTC

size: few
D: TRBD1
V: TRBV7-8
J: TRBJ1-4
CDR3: CASSPRRTGSNEKLFF
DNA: TGTGCCAGCAGCCCCCGGCGGACAGGGAGTAATGAAAAACTGTTTTTT

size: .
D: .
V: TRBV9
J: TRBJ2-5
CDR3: CASSVETGRETQYF
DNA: TGTGCCAGCAGCGTGGAAACAGGGCGAGAGACCCAGTACTTC

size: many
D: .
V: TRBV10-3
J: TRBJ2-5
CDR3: CAISESQKETQYF
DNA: TGTGCCATCAGTGAGTCGCAGAAAGAGACCCAGTACTTC

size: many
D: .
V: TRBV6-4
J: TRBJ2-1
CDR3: CASSDSWESNEQFF
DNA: TGTGCCAGCAGTGACTCTTGGGAGAGCAATGAGCAGTTCTTC

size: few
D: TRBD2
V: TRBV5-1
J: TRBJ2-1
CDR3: CASSSGLDLSYNEQFF
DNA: TGCGCCAGCAGCTCTGGACTAGACCTCTCCTACAATGAGCAGTTCTTC

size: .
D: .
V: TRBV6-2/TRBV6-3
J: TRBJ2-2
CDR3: CASSQNRDLGELFF
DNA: TGTGCCAGCAGTCAAAACAGGGATCTGGGGGAGCTGTTTTTT

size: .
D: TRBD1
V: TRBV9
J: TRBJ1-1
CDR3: CASSVEGDRGAAFF
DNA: TGTGCCAGCAGCGTAGAGGGGGACAGGGGAGCAGCTTTCTTT

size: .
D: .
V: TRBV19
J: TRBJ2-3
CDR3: CASSKDPTSTDTQYF
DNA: TGTGCCAGTAGTAAAGATCCAACTAGCACAGATACGCAGTATTTT

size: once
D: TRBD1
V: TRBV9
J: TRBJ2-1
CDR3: CASSPDRGREQFF
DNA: TGTGCCAGCAGCCCAGACAGGGGGAGAGAGCAGTTCTTC

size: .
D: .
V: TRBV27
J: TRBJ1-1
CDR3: CASSLDMAEAMNTEAFF
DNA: TGTGCCAGCAGTTTAGATATGGCAGAAGCTATGAACACTGAAGCTTTCTTT

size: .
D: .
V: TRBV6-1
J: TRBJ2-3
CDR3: CASRKTATDTQYF
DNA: TGTGCCAGCCGGAAGACAGCCACAGATACGCAGTATTTT

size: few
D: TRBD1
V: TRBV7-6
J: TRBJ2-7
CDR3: CASSLVGTGLYEQYF
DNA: TGTGCCAGCAGCTTAGTAGGGACAGGGCTCTACGAGCAGTACTTC

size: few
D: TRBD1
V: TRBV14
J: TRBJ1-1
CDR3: CASSRQGDAEAFF
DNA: TGTGCCAGCAGTAGACAGGGGGACGCTGAAGCTTTCTTT

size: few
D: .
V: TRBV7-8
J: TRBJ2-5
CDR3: CASSRRQAKETQYF
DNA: TGTGCCAGCAGCCGCCGACAGGCGAAAGAGACCCAGTACTTC

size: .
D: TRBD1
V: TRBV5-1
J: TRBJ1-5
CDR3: CASSPDRGTQHF
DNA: TGCGCCAGCAGCCCCGACAGGGGTACCCAGCATTTT

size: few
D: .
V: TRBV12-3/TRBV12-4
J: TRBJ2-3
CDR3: CASSFQGFNTQYF
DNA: TGTGCCAGCAGTTTCCAAGGGTTCAATACGCAGTATTTT